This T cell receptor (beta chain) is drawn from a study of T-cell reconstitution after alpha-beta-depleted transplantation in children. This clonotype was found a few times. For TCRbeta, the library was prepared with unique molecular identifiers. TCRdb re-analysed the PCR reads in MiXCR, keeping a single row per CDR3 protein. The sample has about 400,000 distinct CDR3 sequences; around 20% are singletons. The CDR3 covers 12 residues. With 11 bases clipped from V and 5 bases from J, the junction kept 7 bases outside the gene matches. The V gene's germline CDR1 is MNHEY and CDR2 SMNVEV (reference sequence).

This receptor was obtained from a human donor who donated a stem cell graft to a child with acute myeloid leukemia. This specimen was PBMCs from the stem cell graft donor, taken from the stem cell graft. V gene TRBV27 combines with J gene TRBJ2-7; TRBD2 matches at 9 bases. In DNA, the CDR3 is TGTGCCGCGGGGGCGGGAGGGGACGAGCAGTACTTC. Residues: CAAGAGGDEQYF.